This T cell receptor beta chain was retrieved from a study of cytomegalovirus exposure and HLA in healthy donors. Study-wide findings and caveats: Researchers catalogued 164 TCR beta chains as cytomegalovirus-associated.

PCR used 60 Vbeta primers and 13 Jbeta primers. The repertoire was sequenced with immunoSEQ multiplex PCR; TCRdb's copy has only in-frame clones and lacks some. The table shows roughly 150,000 clones, with roughly four fifths occurring only once. As to this clone: What it binds is not known.

CDR1 SGHDT and CDR2 YYEEEE come from the germline V gene. Trimming pared 4 bases from V and 0 bases from J, leaving 19 bases between. The CDR3 consists of 17 residues. The chain combines TRBV5-6 with TRBJ1-2, with no clear D. This receptor was identified in a man aged 40-49 years in good health and CMV-seronegative. The source material was PBMCs. In DNA form, the CDR3 reads TGTGCCAGCAGCCCGGAACGAAGGAGGGATCCTAACTATGGCTACACCTTC. It specifies CASSPERRRDPNYGYTF.